Listed here are 3 T cell receptor beta chains from one sample, sequenced in a study of molecular identifiers for immune sequencing clone quantification. TCRdb processed the PCR reads anew with MiXCR; each CDR3 protein has one entry. The sample shows tens of thousands of distinct CDR3 sequences, roughly 17% of them seen only once. The sequencing sample was made of naive CD8+ T cells from blood, with Jurkat cell RNA spiked in. As to subset: FACS-sorted CD8+CD4-CCR7+CD45RA+ naive T cells. The receptors originated from a human donor in good health. Some libraries in this study had Jurkat cell RNA spiked in.

This clonotype was counted at least ten times. The chain recombines TRBV7-6 with TRBJ2-7; D is unresolved. In germline, CDR1 is SGHVS, CDR2 FNYEAQ. V lost 4 bases, J lost 1 base, and 11 bases lay in between. The CDR3 contains 14 residues. The CDR3 sequence is CASSSTLTSYEQYF. In DNA form, the CDR3 reads TGTGCCAGCAGCTCGACCCTGACGTCCTACGAGCAGTACTTC.

This clonotype was seen at least ten times. The chain is built from TRBV20-1 and TRBJ2-7; 13 bases match TRBD2. Germline V gene data show CDR1 as DFQATT and CDR2 as SNEGSKA (reference sequence). The CDR3 totals 20 residues. V lost 3 bases to trimming and J lost 0 bases; unmatched junction nucleotides: 17. CDR3 residues: CSARENETSGRFPSSYEQYF. In DNA form, the CDR3 reads TGCAGTGCTAGGGAAAACGAGACTAGCGGGAGGTTCCCCAGCTCCTACGAGCAGTACTTC.

This clonotype was seen at least ten times. This chain joins TRBV12-3 or TRBV12-4 and TRBJ2-1, with 7 nucleotides matching TRBD2. V lost 4 bases to trimming and J lost 3 bases; unmatched junction nucleotides: 3. CDR3 length: 14 residues. The DNA of the CDR3 is TGTGCCAGCAGTTGGACTAGTGTCTACAATGAGCAGTTCTTC. Translation gives CASSWTSVYNEQFF.